What follows are 32 T cell receptor beta chains derived from one specimen sequenced in a study of T cells in Graves' hyperthyroidism and ophthalmopathy. TCR beta CDR3 region amplification was performed from RNA transcripts. In the first-round RT-PCR of the TCR CDR3, the HTBI primer set was used. TCRdb re-called the multiplex PCR reads through MiXCR, storing one row per CDR3 protein. There are roughly 800,000 distinct CDR3 sequences in the sample; roughly 37% occur only once, and more than 7% lies in the top ten. The material sequenced was blood. The receptors derive from a man younger than 35 with Graves' hyperthyroidism.

Many counts were recorded for this clonotype. J is TRBJ1-1 and V is TRBV6-5, with no clear D. Germline loops: CDR1 MNHEY, CDR2 SVGAGI. Trimming removed 0 bases from V and 1 base from J, with 6 bases in between. The length of the CDR3 is 14 residues. This CDR3 reads CASSYSSENTEAFF. CDR3 DNA sequence: TGTGCCAGCAGTTACTCGTCCGAGAACACTGAAGCTTTCTTT.

The chain joins TRBV25-1 to TRBJ1-5; D gene uncertain. CDR1 and CDR2 (germline): MGHDK, SYGVNS. The ends were cut back, 6 bases at V and 3 bases at J, with 18 bases in the middle. The CDR3 is 16 residues long. CDR3 in DNA: TGTGCCAGCAGCCAAGGGATCTCGACGTTCAATCAGCCCCAGCATTTT. It encodes CASSQGISTFNQPQHF.

The chain uses TRBV12-3 or TRBV12-4 and TRBJ2-7; D ambiguous. V was shortened by 4 bases and J by 9 bases, with 13 bases between the two germline ends. This CDR3 contains 12 residues. The CDR3 loop reads CASSSESLRQYF. The CDR3 DNA follows: TGTGCCAGCAGTTCCGAGAGTTTGAGGCAGTACTTC.

This clonotype showed up many times. The chain employs TRBV24-1 and TRBJ2-7; 10 bases line up with TRBD2. V was clipped by 2 bases and J by 6 bases; unmatched bases: 6. Per germline, CDR1 KGHDR and CDR2 SFDVKD. The length of the CDR3 is 15 residues. The CDR3 nucleotides read TGTGCCACCAGTGATTCTAGCGGGAGAGTAGGCGAGCAGTACTTC. Its translation is CATSDSSGRVGEQYF.

The V gene is TRBV6-6, the J gene TRBJ1-2; 10 bases agree with TRBD1. The V and J ends lost 6 bases and 8 bases, in that order; junction bases with no gene match: 9. Germline V lookup: CDR1 MNHNY, CDR2 SVGAGI (reference sequence). CDR3 length: 14 amino acids. CDR3 in DNA: TGTGCCAGCAGACAAGTGGGACAGGGGTGGGGCTACACCTTC. This translates into CASRQVGQGWGYTF.

The chain has TRBV7-2 and TRBJ2-7; 9 bases are shared with TRBD1. The CDR3 is 16 amino acids. Trimming at V came to 4 bases and at J to 2 bases, leaving 9 bases not matched to a gene. Germline V gives CDR1 SGHTA, CDR2 FQGNSA. CDR3 coding DNA: TGTGCCAGCAGCTCAGTCGCGGGACAGGGTGCCTACGAGCAGTACTTC. Its translation: CASSSVAGQGAYEQYF.

This sequence joins TRBV2 and TRBJ2-5; the match to TRBD1 covers 7 bases. The V gene's germline CDR1 is SNHLY and CDR2 FYNNEI. The CDR3 runs to 15 residues. With 4 bases clipped from V and 4 bases from J, the junction kept 9 bases outside the gene matches. CDR3 residues: CASSGETGQIETQYF. For the CDR3, the DNA is TGTGCCAGCAGTGGTGAGACAGGGCAAATAGAGACCCAGTACTTC. The full variable domain, rest sourced from reference TRBV2 and TRBJ2-5, is EPEVTQTPSHQVTQMGQEVILRCVPISNHLYFYWYRQILGQKVEFLVSFYNNEISEKSEIFDDQFSVERPDGSNFTLKIRSTKLEDSAMYFCASSGETGQIETQYFGPGTRLLVL.

This clonotype was detected only a few times. In DNA, the CDR3 is TGTGCCAGCAGCGGTAGGACAGGGAACACCGGGGAGCTGTTTTTT. Translation: CASSGRTGNTGELFF. V is TRBV9 and J is TRBJ2-2; 7 bases fit TRBD1. The germline CDR1 and CDR2 sequences are SGDLS and YYNGEE. V lost 3 bases, J lost 1 base, and 3 bases stayed unmatched. This CDR3 spans 15 amino acids.

This clonotype occurred many times. J is TRBJ2-6 and V is TRBV29-1; 12 nucleotides line up with TRBD1. The ends lost 7 bases at V and 1 base at J; junction bases unmatched: 5. Germline V gene data show CDR1 as SQVTM and CDR2 as ANQGSEA. The CDR3 covers 16 residues. The CDR3 spells CSAGTGGRSGANVLTF. The CDR3 DNA sequence: TGCAGCGCCGGGACAGGGGGCCGGTCTGGGGCCAACGTCCTGACTTTC.

V usage is TRBV2 and J usage is TRBJ2-5, with 7 positions matching TRBD2. The end of the DNA fits TRBJ2-4 better, so the J call may be wrong. CDR1 and CDR2 (germline): SNHLY, FYNNEI. The CDR3 has 13 amino acids. The CDR3 loop is CASSDREGNIQYF. CDR3 nucleotide sequence: TGTGCCAGCAGTGACAGGGAGGGAAACATTCAGTACTTC.

This chain connects TRBV7-8 to TRBJ2-7, with D possibly called TRBD1 or TRBD2 (5 bases each). V was pared by 2 bases and J by 3 bases, with 11 bases between. CDR3 length: 14 residues. The germline CDR1 and CDR2 sequences are SGHVS and FQNEAQ. CDR3 sequence reads: CASSLLGVYYEQYF. CDR3 bases: TGTGCCAGCAGCTTATTGGGGGTTTACTACGAGCAGTACTTC.

The chain is built from TRBV7-2 and TRBJ1-2; D may be TRBD1 (6 bases). CDR3 length: 15 residues. Germline CDR1 SGHTA, CDR2 FQGNSA. With 3 bases removed from V and 6 bases from J, the gap between germline ends came to 17 bases. The CDR3 DNA reads TGTGCCAGCAGCTTCACCATGGACAGATATGATGGCTACACCTTC. It codes for CASSFTMDRYDGYTF.

This clonotype was detected once. At one end, the junction sequence differs from germline, possibly due to a read error. This chain uses TRBV9 with TRBJ1-3; 9 positions agree with TRBD1. Germline-derived CDR1 and CDR2 are SGDLS and YYNGEE. The CDR3 consists of 14 residues. The CDR3 spells CASSLWTGENTIYF. The CDR3 DNA reads TGCGCCAGCAGCCTTTGGACAGGGGAAAACACCATATATTTT.

The chain has TRBV19 and TRBJ2-7, with a tentative D call TRBD1 (5 bases). Germline CDR1 reads LNHDA; CDR2 reads SQIVND (reference sequence). V gave up 5 bases and J gave up 2 bases, with 13 bases separating them. The CDR3 runs 14 residues. CDR3 amino acids: CASSVGRAPYEQYF. CDR3 DNA: TGTGCCAGTAGTGTGGGCAGGGCTCCCTACGAGCAGTACTTC.

The chain combines TRBV5-4 with TRBJ2-5, with 7 nucleotides matching TRBD1. The CDR3 is made up of 15 amino acids. With 3 bases clipped from V and 5 bases from J, the junction kept 10 bases outside the gene matches. Germline CDR1 reads SGHNT; CDR2 reads YYREEE (reference sequence). The CDR3 DNA sequence: TGTGCCAGCAGCTCAATACAGGGGATGTCCGAGACCCAGTACTTC. Translation gives CASSSIQGMSETQYF.

This clonotype was counted at least ten times. The rearrangement joins TRBV25-1 to TRBJ1-3; a weak D match, TRBD1 (6 bases). The CDR3 is made up of 16 amino acids. Trimming removed 4 bases at V and 4 bases at J, with 17 bases between. The V gene's germline CDR1 is MGHDK and CDR2 SYGVNS. The CDR3 is CASSAINRAGGNTIYF. The CDR3 nucleotides read TGTGCCAGCAGTGCCATTAACAGGGCTGGCGGAAACACCATATATTTT. Full variable domain (remainder filled in from reference TRBV25-1 and TRBJ1-3): EADIYQTPRYLVIGTGKKITLECSQTMGHDKMYWYQQDPGMELHLIHYSYGVNSTEKGDLSSESTVSRIRTEHFPLTLESARPSHTSQYLCASSAINRAGGNTIYFGEGSWLTVV.

The J gene is TRBJ1-2, the V gene TRBV7-3; possible D gene TRBD1, 6 bases. The CDR3 loop spans 14 amino acids. V dropped 6 bases and J dropped 8 bases, with 19 bases sitting between them. Looked up from germline, CDR1 is SGHTA and CDR2 is FQGTGA. DNA for the CDR3: TGTGCCAGCAGTCTAGGGGGGACTGAGCGGGGCTACACCTTC. As protein: CASSLGGTERGYTF.

This clonotype was picked up many times. The chain joins TRBV15 to TRBJ1-5; D ambiguous. This CDR3 region has 14 residues. Germline V lookup: CDR1 LNHNV, CDR2 YYDKDF (reference sequence). The V end was cut by 4 bases, the J end by 2 bases, with 9 bases between. CDR3 coding DNA: TGTGCCACCAGCATCGAGGGTGGCAATCAGCCCCAGCATTTT. It codes for CATSIEGGNQPQHF.

This clonotype was recorded at least ten times. V and J are TRBV29-1 and TRBJ1-1, with 7 bases fitting TRBD1. The CDR3 runs to 14 residues. CDR1 and CDR2 from the germline V gene are SQVTM and ANQGSEA. Trimming at V came to 3 bases and at J to 8 bases, leaving 12 bases not matched to a gene. CDR3 in amino acids: CSVEMLEGGWEAFF. The CDR3 nucleotides are TGCAGCGTTGAGATGCTTGAAGGGGGCTGGGAAGCTTTCTTT. The full variable domain, with the rest looked up from reference TRBV29-1 and TRBJ1-1, is SAVISQKPSRDICQRGTSLTIQCQVDSQVTMMFWYRQQPGQSLTLIATANQGSEATYESGFVIDKFPISRPNLTFSTLTVSNMSPEDSSIYLCSVEMLEGGWEAFFGQGTRLTVV.

A word on this clonotype: Since a much larger clone is just one base distant, this may be a read error. The genes are TRBV19 and TRBJ2-7, with D tentatively TRBD1 or TRBD2 (6 bases each). CDR3 length equals 12 residues. Germline values: CDR1 LNHDA, CDR2 SQIVND (reference sequence). V was trimmed by 4 bases and J by 6 bases, leaving 10 bases between them. The chain's CDR3 is CASSTWGAEQYF. Here the CDR3 DNA reads TGTGCCAGTAGTACCTGGGGGGCCGAGCAGTACTTC.

The chain couples TRBV5-1 to TRBJ2-5; the match to TRBD1 covers 7 bases. The CDR3 is made up of 16 amino acids. J gave up 4 bases and V 0 bases, and 9 bases lay outside the gene matches. CDR1 SGHRS and CDR2 YFSETQ come from the germline V gene. This chain's CDR3 is CASSLEGQLPPETQYF. The CDR3 nucleotides are TGCGCCAGCAGCTTGGAGGGACAGCTCCCCCCAGAGACCCAGTACTTC.

The chain uses TRBV2 and TRBJ1-5, with D uncertain. CDR1 SNHLY and CDR2 FYNNEI come from the germline V gene. Trimming left V 10 bases short and J 5 bases short, with 12 bases between. The CDR3 sequence is 12 residues long. DNA for the CDR3: TGTGCCACCAGAGGCTCCGATCAGCCCCAGCATTTT. It translates to CATRGSDQPQHF.

This clonotype has at least ten counts. V is TRBV29-1 and J is TRBJ1-1; 7 bases line up with TRBD1. This CDR3 is 12 amino acids long. Trimming at V came to 5 bases and at J to 6 bases, leaving 6 bases not matched to a gene. Germline CDR1 reads SQVTM; CDR2 reads ANQGSEA. The CDR3 is CSVRTGLSEAFF. The CDR3 nucleotides are TGCAGCGTTCGGACAGGCCTGTCTGAAGCTTTCTTT.

The chain couples TRBV2 to TRBJ1-2, with D maybe TRBD1 (6 bases). This CDR3 has 13 residues. Germline V gene data show CDR1 as SNHLY and CDR2 as FYNNEI. Trimming cost V 7 bases and J 6 bases, with 15 bases left between them. In DNA, the CDR3 is TGTGCCAGCACCGCGGGGGGCGGGGATGGCTACACCTTC. This sequence encodes CASTAGGGDGYTF.

The chain employs TRBV5-1 and TRBJ2-2; 11 bases are a match to TRBD1. From germline, CDR1 is SGHRS and CDR2 YFSETQ. Trimming at V came to 9 bases and at J to 3 bases, leaving 7 bases not matched to a gene. The CDR3 totals 15 residues. CDR3 DNA: TGCGCCACCAGACCGGGACAGGGGGACACCGGGGAGCTGTTTTTT. Amino acid sequence: CATRPGQGDTGELFF.

This clonotype was detected ten times or more. CDR3 sequence: CASSMGDRTGYEQYF. In DNA, the CDR3 is TGTGCCAGTAGTATGGGGGACAGGACGGGCTACGAGCAGTACTTC. V and J are TRBV19 and TRBJ2-7, with 8 bases fitting TRBD1. Germline V gene sequence: CDR1 LNHDA, CDR2 SQIVND (reference sequence). CDR3 length equals 15 residues. V shed 3 bases, J shed 3 bases, and the junction held 7 bases outside the gene matches.

This chain joins TRBV5-1 and TRBJ2-7; TRBD1 matches at 7 bases. The germline gives CDR1 SGHRS, CDR2 YFSETQ. The V segment lost 4 bases and the J segment 2 bases; nucleotides outside the gene matches: 9. The CDR3 has 15 amino acids. CDR3 coding DNA: TGCGCCAGCAGCGTGACGACAGGGATAACCTACGAGCAGTACTTC. As protein: CASSVTTGITYEQYF.

This clonotype was detected many times. CDR3 loop: CASSPIRTNSNQPQHF. The CDR3 nucleotides read TGTGCCAGCAGCCCGATCAGGACGAATAGCAATCAGCCCCAGCATTTT. The gene calls are TRBV7-8 and TRBJ1-5; no firm D call. Deletions cut 5 bases from V and 0 bases from J, with 14 bases between. There are 16 residues in the CDR3. CDR1 and CDR2 (germline): SGHVS, FQNEAQ.

Comment on this clonotype: Relative to the germline gene, one junction end is altered; a read error may explain this. The chain employs TRBV2 and TRBJ1-2; no firm D call. Germline V gene lookup returns CDR1 SNHLY and CDR2 FYNNEI. The CDR3 has 12 residues. The CDR3 here is CACSVPNYGYTF. In DNA form, the CDR3 reads TGTGCCTGCAGCGTTCCGAACTATGGCTACACCTTC.

The J gene is TRBJ1-3, the V gene TRBV7-2; TRBD1 aligns across 7 bases. The CDR3 contains 17 residues. Trimming cost V 4 bases and J 0 bases; bases outside gene matches: 9. Germline V lookup: CDR1 SGHTA, CDR2 FQGNSA. CDR3 region: CASSSIRGDHSGNTIYF. The CDR3 nucleotides are TGTGCCAGCAGCTCCATCAGGGGGGACCACTCTGGAAACACCATATATTTT.

V is TRBV19 and J is TRBJ1-1; maybe TRBD1 (5 bases). CDR3 length equals 16 residues. Germline loops: CDR1 LNHDA, CDR2 SQIVND (reference sequence). V was pared by 9 bases and J by 3 bases, with 23 bases between. As DNA, the CDR3 is TGTGCCAGCAGCGTTGTGGGGGGAAGTATGGACACTGAAGCTTTCTTT. It yields the protein CASSVVGGSMDTEAFF. The variable domain in full, with the rest retrieved from reference TRBV19 and TRBJ1-1, is DGGITQSPKYLFRKEGQNVTLSCEQNLNHDAMYWYRQDPGQGLRLIYYSQIVNDFQKGDIAEGYSVSREKKESFPLTVTSAQKNPTAFYLCASSVVGGSMDTEAFFGQGTRLTVV.

The V and J genes are TRBV25-1 and TRBJ2-2, with TRBD2 matching over 7 bases. The CDR3 extends over 13 amino acids. The J segment lost 5 bases and the V segment lost 6 bases, leaving 3 bases of the junction unmatched. Germline loops: CDR1 MGHDK, CDR2 SYGVNS. The CDR3 is CASRWEGTGELFF. The CDR3 coding sequence is TGTGCCAGCAGGTGGGAGGGGACCGGGGAGCTGTTTTTT.